This TCR beta chain stems from a study of blood T cell repertoires in COVID-19. As for the study in general: Nucleic acid was either cDNA or gDNA, and it came from T cells, B-cell-depleted T cells, or PBMCs.

CDR1 and CDR2 from the germline V gene are LNHDA and SQIVND (reference sequence). The CDR3 is made up of 17 amino acids. J lost 0 bases, V lost 4 bases, and 3 bases had no gene match. In Seattle, patients joined the study during active infection and were tracked longitudinally. Authors' methods: Reference gene primer amplification gave estimated nucleated cell counts. The assay was immunoSEQ multiplex PCR, and TCRdb's table has in-frame clones only and misses some. For V, J and clone size, that table is used; D and trimming come from the DNA. The data contain roughly 410,000 clones, around 87% of them seen just once; the ten biggest clones take up 2.3%.

This TCR derives from a woman aged 55-69 years with COVID-19, enrolled during active disease. Sequences were obtained from peripheral blood. The V call is TRBV19, the J call TRBJ2-2, with 12 positions matching TRBD2. CDR3 sequence reads: CASSTTSGGSNTGELFF. CDR3 bases: TGTGCCAGTAGTACGACTAGCGGGGGATCGAACACCGGGGAGCTGTTTTTT.